This TCR beta chain comes out of a study of cytomegalovirus exposure and HLA in healthy donors. Study findings and constraints: Accounts indicate the classifier identified cytomegalovirus status with strong specificity and sensitivity. A later analysis associated 16,951 TCR beta sequences with HLA alleles at a 0.05 false discovery rate.

The germline V gene encodes CDR1 SSHAT and CDR2 FNYEAQ (reference sequence). The CDR3 sequence is 16 residues long. Trimming removed 5 bases from V and 5 bases from J; junction bases left unmatched: 10. Primers for the PCR totalled 60 Vbeta and 13 Jbeta. Assay: immunoSEQ multiplex PCR; the TCRdb copy retains only in-frame clones and omits some. The sample has more than 150,000 clones; around 80% are singletons. With regard to this clone: Antigen specificity is unknown.

This clonotype was sampled from a girl under 18 in good health and CMV-seropositive. Sequences were obtained from PBMCs. This sequence joins TRBV7-7 and TRBJ2-1, with 9 bases fitting TRBD1. As DNA, the CDR3 is TGTGCCAGCAGCCGATCCGGGACAGGGACCCACAATGAGCAGTTCTTC. This gives the protein CASSRSGTGTHNEQFF.